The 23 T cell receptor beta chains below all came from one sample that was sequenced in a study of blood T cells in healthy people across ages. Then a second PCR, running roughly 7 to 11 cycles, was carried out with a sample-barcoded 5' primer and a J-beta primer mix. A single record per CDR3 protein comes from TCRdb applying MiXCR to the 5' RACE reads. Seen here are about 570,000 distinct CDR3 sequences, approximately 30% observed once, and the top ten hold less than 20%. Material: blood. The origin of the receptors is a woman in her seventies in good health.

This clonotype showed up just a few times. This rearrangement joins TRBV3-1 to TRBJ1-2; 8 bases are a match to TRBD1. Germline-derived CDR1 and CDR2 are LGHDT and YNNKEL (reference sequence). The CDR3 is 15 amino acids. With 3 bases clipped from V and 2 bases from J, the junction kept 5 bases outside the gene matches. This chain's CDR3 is CASSHRDRWNYGYTF. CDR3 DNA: TGTGCCAGCAGCCACCGGGACAGGTGGAACTATGGCTACACCTTC.

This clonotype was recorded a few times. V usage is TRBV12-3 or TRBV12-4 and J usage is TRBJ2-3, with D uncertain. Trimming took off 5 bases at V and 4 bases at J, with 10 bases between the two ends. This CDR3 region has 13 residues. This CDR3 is CASSLGPADTQYF. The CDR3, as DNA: TGTGCCAGCAGTCTTGGGCCCGCAGATACGCAGTATTTT.

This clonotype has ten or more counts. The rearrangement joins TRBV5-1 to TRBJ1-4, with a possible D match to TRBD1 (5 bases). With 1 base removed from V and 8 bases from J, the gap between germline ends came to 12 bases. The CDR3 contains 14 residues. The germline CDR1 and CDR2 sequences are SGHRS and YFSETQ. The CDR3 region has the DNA TGCGCCAGCAGCTTGTGGGGGTTAGGGGAAAAACTGTTTTTT. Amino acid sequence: CASSLWGLGEKLFF.

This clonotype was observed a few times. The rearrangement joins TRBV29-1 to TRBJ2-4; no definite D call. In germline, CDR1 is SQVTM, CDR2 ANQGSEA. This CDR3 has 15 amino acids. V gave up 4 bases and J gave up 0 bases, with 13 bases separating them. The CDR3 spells CSVGVTALAKNIQYF. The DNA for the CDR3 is TGCAGCGTTGGAGTAACAGCCTTAGCCAAAAACATTCAGTACTTC.

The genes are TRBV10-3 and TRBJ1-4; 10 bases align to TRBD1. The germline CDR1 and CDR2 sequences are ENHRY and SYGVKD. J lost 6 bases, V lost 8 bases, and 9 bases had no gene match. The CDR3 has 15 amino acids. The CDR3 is CAIEREDRGDEKLFF. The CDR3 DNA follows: TGTGCCATCGAGAGGGAGGACAGGGGGGATGAAAAACTGTTTTTT.

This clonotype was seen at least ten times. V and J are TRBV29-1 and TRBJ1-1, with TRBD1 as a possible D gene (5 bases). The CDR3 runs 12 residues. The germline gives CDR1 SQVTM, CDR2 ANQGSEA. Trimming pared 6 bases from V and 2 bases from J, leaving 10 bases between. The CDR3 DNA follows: TGCAGCGTCGGGGACTATAACACTGAAGCTTTCTTT. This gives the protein CSVGDYNTEAFF.

The CDR3 nucleotides are TGTGCCACCAGTGATTGGGGCGGGGTCCTAAATACGCAGTATTTT. Translated, it gives CATSDWGGVLNTQYF. The chain links TRBV24-1 to TRBJ2-3, with D tentatively TRBD2 (6 bases). In germline, CDR1 is KGHDR, CDR2 SFDVKD. V was clipped by 2 bases and J by 7 bases, with 15 bases between them. The CDR3 is 15 residues long.

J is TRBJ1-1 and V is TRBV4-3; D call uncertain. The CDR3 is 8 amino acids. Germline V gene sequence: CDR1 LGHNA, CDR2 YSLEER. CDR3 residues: CVLIGAFF. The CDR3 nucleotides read TGCGTCCTTATCGGAGCTTTCTTT.

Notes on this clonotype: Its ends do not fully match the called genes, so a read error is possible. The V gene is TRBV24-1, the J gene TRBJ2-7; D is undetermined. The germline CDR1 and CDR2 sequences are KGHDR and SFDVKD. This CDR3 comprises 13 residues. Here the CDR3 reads CAASESWGYEQYF. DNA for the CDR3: TGTGCCGCCAGTGAAAGTTGGGGCTACGAGCAGTACTTC.

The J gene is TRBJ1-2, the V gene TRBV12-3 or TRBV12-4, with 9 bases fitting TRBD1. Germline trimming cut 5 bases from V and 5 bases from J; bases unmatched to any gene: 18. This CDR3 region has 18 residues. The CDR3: CASSPGQGRTPALYGYTF. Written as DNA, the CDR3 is TGTGCCAGCAGTCCCGGACAGGGGCGTACTCCTGCCCTTTATGGCTACACCTTC.

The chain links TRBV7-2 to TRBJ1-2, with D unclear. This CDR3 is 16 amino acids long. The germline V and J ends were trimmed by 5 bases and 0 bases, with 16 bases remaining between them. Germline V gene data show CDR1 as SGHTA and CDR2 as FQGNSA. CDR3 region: CASSRMGVETNYGYTF. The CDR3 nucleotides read TGTGCCAGCAGCCGGATGGGAGTCGAAACTAACTATGGCTACACCTTC.

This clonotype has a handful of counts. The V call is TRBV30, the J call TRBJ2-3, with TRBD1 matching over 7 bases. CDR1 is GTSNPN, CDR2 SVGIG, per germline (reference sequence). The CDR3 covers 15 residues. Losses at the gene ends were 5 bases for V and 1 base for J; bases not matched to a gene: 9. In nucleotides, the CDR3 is TGTGCCTGGGGCCGACAGGGTATGCGCACAGATACGCAGTATTTT. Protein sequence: CAWGRQGMRTDTQYF.

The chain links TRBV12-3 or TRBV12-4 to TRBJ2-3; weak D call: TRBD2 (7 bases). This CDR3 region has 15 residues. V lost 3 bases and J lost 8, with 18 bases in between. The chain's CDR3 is CASSLGGHGSGTQYF. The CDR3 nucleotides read TGTGCCAGCAGTTTGGGGGGGCACGGTTCTGGTACGCAGTATTTT.

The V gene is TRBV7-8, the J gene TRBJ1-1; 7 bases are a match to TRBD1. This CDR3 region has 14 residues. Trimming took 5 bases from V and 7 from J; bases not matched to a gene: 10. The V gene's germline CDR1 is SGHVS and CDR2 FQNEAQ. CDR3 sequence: CASSALTGVIEAFF. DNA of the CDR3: TGTGCCAGCAGCGCACTTACAGGGGTTATTGAAGCTTTCTTT.

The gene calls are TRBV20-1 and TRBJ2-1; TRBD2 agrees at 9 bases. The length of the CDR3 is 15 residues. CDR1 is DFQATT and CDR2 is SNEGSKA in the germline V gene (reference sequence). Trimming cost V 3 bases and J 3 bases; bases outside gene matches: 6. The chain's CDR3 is CSASASGGSYNEQFF. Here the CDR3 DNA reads TGCAGTGCTAGCGCCAGCGGGGGGAGCTACAATGAGCAGTTCTTC.

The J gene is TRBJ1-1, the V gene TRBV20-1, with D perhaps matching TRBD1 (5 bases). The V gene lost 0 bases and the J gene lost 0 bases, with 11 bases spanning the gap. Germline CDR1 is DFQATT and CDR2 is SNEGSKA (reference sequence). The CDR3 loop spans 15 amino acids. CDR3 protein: CSARDRGTVNTEAFF. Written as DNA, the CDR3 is TGCAGTGCTAGAGATCGTGGGACGGTGAACACTGAAGCTTTCTTT.

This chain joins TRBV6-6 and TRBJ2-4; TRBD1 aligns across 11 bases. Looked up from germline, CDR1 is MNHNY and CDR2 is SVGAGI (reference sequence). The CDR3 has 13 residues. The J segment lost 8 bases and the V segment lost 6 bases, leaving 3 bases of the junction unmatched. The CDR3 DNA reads TGTGCCAGCAGGGGGGACAGGGGGGACATTCAGTACTTC. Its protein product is CASRGDRGDIQYF.

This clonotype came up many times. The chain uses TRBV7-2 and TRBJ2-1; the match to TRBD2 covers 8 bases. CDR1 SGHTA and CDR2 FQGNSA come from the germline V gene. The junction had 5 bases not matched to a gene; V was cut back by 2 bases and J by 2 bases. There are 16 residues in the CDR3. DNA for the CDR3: TGTGCCAGCAGCTTAAAACGGGGGGGCGCCTACAATGAGCAGTTCTTC. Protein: CASSLKRGGAYNEQFF.

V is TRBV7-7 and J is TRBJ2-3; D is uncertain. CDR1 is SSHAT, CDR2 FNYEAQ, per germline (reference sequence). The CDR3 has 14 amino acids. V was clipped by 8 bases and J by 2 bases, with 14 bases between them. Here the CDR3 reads CASSADLITDTQYF. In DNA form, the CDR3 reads TGTGCCAGCTCCGCGGACCTAATCACAGATACGCAGTATTTT.

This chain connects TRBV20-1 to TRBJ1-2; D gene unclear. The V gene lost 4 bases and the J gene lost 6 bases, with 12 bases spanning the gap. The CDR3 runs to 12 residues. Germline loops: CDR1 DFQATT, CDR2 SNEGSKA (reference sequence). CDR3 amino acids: CSATWEFHGYTF. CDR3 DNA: TGCAGTGCTACATGGGAATTTCATGGCTACACCTTC.

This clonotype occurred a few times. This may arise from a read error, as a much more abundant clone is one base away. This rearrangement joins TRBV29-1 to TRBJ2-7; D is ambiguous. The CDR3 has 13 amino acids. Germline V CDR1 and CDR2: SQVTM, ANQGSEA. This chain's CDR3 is CSVEFDGAYEQCF. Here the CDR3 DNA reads TGCAGCGTTGAATTTGACGGAGCCTACGAGCAGTGCTTC.

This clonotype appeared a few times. The CDR3: CSAGRGGNEKLFF. The CDR3, as DNA: TGCAGTGCTGGACGAGGCGGGAATGAAAAACTGTTTTTT. The chain is built from TRBV20-1 and TRBJ1-4, with D hard to call. V was clipped by 5 bases and J by 5 bases, with 12 bases between them. CDR3 length: 13 amino acids. The germline V gene encodes CDR1 DFQATT and CDR2 SNEGSKA (reference sequence).

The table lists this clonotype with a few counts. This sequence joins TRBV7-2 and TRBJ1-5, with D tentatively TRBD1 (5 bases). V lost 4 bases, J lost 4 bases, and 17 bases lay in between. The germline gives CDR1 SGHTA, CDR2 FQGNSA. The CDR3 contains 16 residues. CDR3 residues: CASSSSRGDPNQPQHF. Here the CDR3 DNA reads TGTGCCAGCAGCTCATCCCGGGGCGACCCGAATCAGCCCCAGCATTTT.